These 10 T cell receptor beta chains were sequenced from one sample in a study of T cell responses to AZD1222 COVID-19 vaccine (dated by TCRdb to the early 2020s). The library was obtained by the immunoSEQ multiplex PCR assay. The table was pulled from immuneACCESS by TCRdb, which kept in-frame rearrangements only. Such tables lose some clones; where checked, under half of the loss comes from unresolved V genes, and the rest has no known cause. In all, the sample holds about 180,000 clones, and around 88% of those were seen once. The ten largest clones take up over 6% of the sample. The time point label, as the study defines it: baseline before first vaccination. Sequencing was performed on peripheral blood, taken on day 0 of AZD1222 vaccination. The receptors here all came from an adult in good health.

CDR3 sequence: CASSMLGGGNTGELFF. The CDR3 DNA follows: TGTGCCAGTAGTATGTTGGGAGGGGGGAACACCGGGGAGCTGTTTTTT. The gene calls are TRBV19 and TRBJ2-2; the D gene is possibly TRBD2 (7 bases). The CDR3 contains 16 residues. The V end lost 3 bases, the J end lost 1 base, and 12 bases lay between the germline ends. Germline lookup yields CDR1 LNHDA and CDR2 SQIVND (reference sequence). The whole variable domain, remainder taken from reference TRBV19 and TRBJ2-2, is DGGITQSPKYLFRKEGQNVTLSCEQNLNHDAMYWYRQDPGQGLRLIYYSQIVNDFQKGDIAEGYSVSREKKESFPLTVTSAQKNPTAFYLCASSMLGGGNTGELFFGEGSRLTVL.

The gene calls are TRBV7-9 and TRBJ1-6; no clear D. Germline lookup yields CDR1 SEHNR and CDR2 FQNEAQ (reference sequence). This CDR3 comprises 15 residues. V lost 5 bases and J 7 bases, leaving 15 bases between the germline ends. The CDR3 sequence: CASSRWGLGNSPLHF. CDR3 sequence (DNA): TGTGCCAGCAGCCGTTGGGGTCTTGGGAATTCACCCCTCCACTTT.

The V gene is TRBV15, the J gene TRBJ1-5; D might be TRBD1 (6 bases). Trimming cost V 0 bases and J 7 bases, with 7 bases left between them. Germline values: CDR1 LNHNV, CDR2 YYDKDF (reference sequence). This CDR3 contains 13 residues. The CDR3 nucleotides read TGTGCCACCAGCAGAGAGGACAGCCAGCCCCAGCATTTT. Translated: CATSREDSQPQHF.

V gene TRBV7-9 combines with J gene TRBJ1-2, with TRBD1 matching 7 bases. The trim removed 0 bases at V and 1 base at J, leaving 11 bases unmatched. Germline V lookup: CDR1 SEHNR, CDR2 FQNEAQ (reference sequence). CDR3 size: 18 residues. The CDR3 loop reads CASSLALTGMVDNYGYTF. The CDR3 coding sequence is TGTGCCAGCAGCTTAGCGTTGACAGGGATGGTGGATAACTATGGCTACACCTTC.

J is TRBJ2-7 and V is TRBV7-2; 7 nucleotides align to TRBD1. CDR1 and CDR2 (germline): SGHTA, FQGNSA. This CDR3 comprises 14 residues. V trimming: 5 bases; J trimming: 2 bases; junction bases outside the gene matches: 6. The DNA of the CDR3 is TGTGCCAGCAGCCCTATCGGGACAGCCTACGAGCAGTACTTC. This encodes CASSPIGTAYEQYF.

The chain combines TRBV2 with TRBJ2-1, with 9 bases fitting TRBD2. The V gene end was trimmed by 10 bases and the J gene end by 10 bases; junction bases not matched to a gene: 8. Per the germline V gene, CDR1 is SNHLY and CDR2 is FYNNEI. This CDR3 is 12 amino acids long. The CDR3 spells CATRGLAGEQFF. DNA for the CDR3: TGTGCCACCAGGGGCCTAGCGGGGGAGCAGTTCTTC.

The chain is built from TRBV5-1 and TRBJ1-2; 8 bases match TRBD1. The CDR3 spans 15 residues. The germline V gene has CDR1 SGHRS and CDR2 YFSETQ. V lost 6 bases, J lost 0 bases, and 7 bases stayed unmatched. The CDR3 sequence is CASTRTGSSNYGYTF. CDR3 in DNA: TGCGCCAGCACTCGGACAGGGTCCTCTAACTATGGCTACACCTTC.

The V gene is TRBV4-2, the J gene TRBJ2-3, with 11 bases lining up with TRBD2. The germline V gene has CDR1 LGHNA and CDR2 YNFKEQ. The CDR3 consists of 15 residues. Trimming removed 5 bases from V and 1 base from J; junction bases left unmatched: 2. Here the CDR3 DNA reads TGTGCCAGCAGCGTTAGCGGGGGGGGCACAGATACGCAGTATTTT. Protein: CASSVSGGGTDTQYF.

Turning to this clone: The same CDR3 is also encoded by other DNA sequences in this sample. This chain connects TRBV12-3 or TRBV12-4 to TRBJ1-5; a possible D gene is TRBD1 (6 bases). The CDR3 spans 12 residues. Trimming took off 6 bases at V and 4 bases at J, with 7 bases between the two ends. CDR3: CASRTGNQPQHF. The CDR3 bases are TGTGCCAGCAGGACAGGTAATCAGCCCCAGCATTTT.

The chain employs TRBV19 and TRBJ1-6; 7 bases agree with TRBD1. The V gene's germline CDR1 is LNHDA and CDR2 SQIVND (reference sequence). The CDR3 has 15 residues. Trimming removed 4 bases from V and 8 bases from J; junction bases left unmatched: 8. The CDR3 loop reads CASSTGQVGHSPLHF. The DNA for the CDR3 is TGTGCCAGTAGTACAGGACAGGTGGGCCATTCACCCCTCCACTTT.